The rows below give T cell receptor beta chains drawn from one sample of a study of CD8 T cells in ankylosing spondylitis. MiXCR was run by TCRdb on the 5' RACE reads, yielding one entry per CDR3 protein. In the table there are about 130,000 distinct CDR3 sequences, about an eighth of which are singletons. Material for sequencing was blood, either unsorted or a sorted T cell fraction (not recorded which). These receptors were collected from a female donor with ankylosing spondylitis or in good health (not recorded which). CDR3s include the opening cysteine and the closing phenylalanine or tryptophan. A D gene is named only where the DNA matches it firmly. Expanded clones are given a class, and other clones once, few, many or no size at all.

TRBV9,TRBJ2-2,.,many,TGTGCCAGCAGCCCGGGGGCCAACACCGGGGAGCTGTTTTTT,CASSPGANTGELFF
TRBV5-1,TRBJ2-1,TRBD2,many,TGCGCCAGCAGCTTGGGTGCTAGCGGGGACAATGAGCAGTTCTTC,CASSLGASGDNEQFF
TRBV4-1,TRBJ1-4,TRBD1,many,TGCGCCAGCAGCCCACTACAGGGGTCAACTAATGAAAAACTGTTTTTT,CASSPLQGSTNEKLFF
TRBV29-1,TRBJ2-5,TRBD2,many,TGCAGCGTCACACTAGCGGGAGTTGGAGGAGAGACCCAGTACTTC,CSVTLAGVGGETQYF
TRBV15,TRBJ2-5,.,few,TGTGCCACCAGCAGAGATAGGGGGATCCAAGAGACCCAGTACTTC,CATSRDRGIQETQYF
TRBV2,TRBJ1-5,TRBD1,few,TGTGCCACCGGACAGGGGAATCAGCCCCAGCATTTT,CATGQGNQPQHF
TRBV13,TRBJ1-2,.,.,TGTGCCAGCAGCTTAGGACAAGTCCGCGGCTACACCTTC,CASSLGQVRGYTF
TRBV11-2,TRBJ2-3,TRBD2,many,TGTGCCAGCAGCCGTCTGCGGGGGGGCACAGATACGCAGTATTTT,CASSRLRGGTDTQYF
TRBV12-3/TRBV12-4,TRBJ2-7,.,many,TGTGCCAGCCGCGTCAGGGGATCCTACGAGCAGTACTTC,CASRVRGSYEQYF
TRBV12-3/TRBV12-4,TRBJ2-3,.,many,TGTGCCAGCAACCTACACGCAGATACGCAGTATTTT,CASNLHADTQYF
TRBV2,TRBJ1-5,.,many,TGTGCCAGCAGTGAAGCAACCCGTAGCAATCAGCCCCAGCATTTT,CASSEATRSNQPQHF
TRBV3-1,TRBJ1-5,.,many,TGTGCCAGCAGCCGGACACTGGCGTATCAGCCCCAGCATTTT,CASSRTLAYQPQHF
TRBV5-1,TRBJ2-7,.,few,TGCGCCAGCAGCTTGGCCGAGGACGGCTACGAGCAGTACTTC,CASSLAEDGYEQYF
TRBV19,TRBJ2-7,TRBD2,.,TGTGCCAGTAGTATAGTGGGGACTAGCTACGAGCAGTACTTC,CASSIVGTSYEQYF
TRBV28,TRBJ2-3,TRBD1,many,TGTGCCAGCAGTTTAGGGCACGGGACAGGGGAAGATACGCAGTATTTT,CASSLGHGTGEDTQYF
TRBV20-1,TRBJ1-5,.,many,TGCAGTGCTAGAGGAGGGAGTTATAGCAATCAGCCCCAGCATTTT,CSARGGSYSNQPQHF
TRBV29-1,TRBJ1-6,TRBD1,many,TGCAGCGTTGGGATGGACAGGGATTCACCCCTCCACTTT,CSVGMDRDSPLHF
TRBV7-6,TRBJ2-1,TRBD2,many,TGTGCCAGCACCCCCCGGCTAGCGGGGGGAAATGAGCAGTTCTTC,CASTPRLAGGNEQFF
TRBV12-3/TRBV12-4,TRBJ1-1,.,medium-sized,TGTGCCAGCAGTTTAGCTTATTTACCGAAGTCCGCTTTCTTT,CASSLAYLPKSAFF
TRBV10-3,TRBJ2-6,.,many,TGTGCCATCAGTCCGGACGGCTCTGGGGCCAACGTCCTGACTTTC,CAISPDGSGANVLTF
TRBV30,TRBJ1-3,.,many,TGTGCCTCACGAGAAGGAGCGTCTGGAAACACCATATATTTT,CASREGASGNTIYF
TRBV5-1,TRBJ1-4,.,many,TGCGCCAGCAGCTACGACGGACAGATGGAGAAACTGTTTTTT,CASSYDGQMEKLFF
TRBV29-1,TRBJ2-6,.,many,TGCAGCGCTTTGACCCTCGCCCCCACTGGGGCCAACGTCCTGACTTTC,CSALTLAPTGANVLTF
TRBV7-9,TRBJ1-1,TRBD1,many,TGTGCCAGCAGCCGCCGGGACAGGGGGAACACTGAAGCTTTCTTT,CASSRRDRGNTEAFF
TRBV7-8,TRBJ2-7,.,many,TGTGCCAGCAGTTCCCCCTCTGGGGACTACGAGCAGTACTTC,CASSSPSGDYEQYF
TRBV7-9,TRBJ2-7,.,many,TGTGCCAGCAGCTTAACCTTGGAGACCTACGAGCAGTACTTC,CASSLTLETYEQYF
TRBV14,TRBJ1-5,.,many,TGTGCCAGCAGTGGGGGCAATCAGCCCCAGCATTTT,CASSGGNQPQHF
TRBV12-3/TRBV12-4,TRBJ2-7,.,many,TGTGCCAGCAGCTTAAGCACGTCCTACGAGCAGTACTTC,CASSLSTSYEQYF
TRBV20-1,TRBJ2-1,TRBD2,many,TGCAGTGCTAGGAGTCCCGGGACTAGCGCATACAATGAGCAGTTCTTC,CSARSPGTSAYNEQFF
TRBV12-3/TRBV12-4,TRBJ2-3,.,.,TGTGCCAGCAGGATCCGGGACCGCACAGATACGCAGTATTTT,CASRIRDRTDTQYF
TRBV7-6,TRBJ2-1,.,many,TGTGCCAGCAGCCGAAGCCTAATCGGGGAGCAGTTCTTC,CASSRSLIGEQFF
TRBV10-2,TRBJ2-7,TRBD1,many,TGCGCCAGCAGTGGCTTTACAGGGGATGTTGCCTACGAGCAGTACTTC,CASSGFTGDVAYEQYF
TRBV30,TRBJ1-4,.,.,TGTGCCTGGAGTGCCTCCGGGATAGCAAATGAAAAACTGTTTTTT,CAWSASGIANEKLFF
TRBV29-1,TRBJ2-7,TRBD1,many,TGCAGCGTTGAACGACGGGGCAGGGGGAACACCTACGAGCAGTACTTC,CSVERRGRGNTYEQYF
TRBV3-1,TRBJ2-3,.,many,TGTGCCAGCAGCCACAACTCAGATACGCAGTATTTT,CASSHNSDTQYF
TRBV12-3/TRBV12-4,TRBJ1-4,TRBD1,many,TGTGCCAGCAGTAGGGACAGGGTTAATGAAAAACTGTTTTTT,CASSRDRVNEKLFF
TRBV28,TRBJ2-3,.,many,TGTGCCAGCAGTAGCGCCAGGGGCCTGGCAGATACGCAGTATTTT,CASSSARGLADTQYF
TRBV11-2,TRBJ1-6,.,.,TGTGCCAGCAGCCACCCCGATTCACCCCTCCACTTT,CASSHPDSPLHF
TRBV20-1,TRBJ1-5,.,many,TGCAGTGCCTGGGCCCGGGGGGGCGCCAAGCCCCAGCATTTT,CSAWARGGAKPQHF
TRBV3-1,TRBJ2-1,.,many,TGTGCCAGCAGCCACCTGGGAGACAGCTACAATGAGCAGTTCTTC,CASSHLGDSYNEQFF
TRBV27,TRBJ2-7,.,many,TGTGCCAGCAGCCCGGTACTGGGGTTCTACGAGCAGTACTTC,CASSPVLGFYEQYF
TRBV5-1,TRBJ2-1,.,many,TGCGCCAGCTGGGAGGAACTCCAAAATGAGCAGTTCTTC,CASWEELQNEQFF
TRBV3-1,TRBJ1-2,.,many,TGTGCCAGCAGCCAAGAGGAACAGGGTTGGTATGGCTACACCTTC,CASSQEEQGWYGYTF
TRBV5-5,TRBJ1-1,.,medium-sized,TGTGCCAGCAGCTTGGACTCCCCGCAAGCTTTCTTT,CASSLDSPQAFF
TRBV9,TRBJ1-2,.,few,TGTGCCAGCAGCGAGGGAGGCCGACGCGCAGCTAACTATGGCTACACCTTC,CASSEGGRRAANYGYTF
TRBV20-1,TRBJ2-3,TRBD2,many,TGCAGTGCTAGATTAGCGGGGGGGGCGTTTCCCCCAGATACGCAGTATTTT,CSARLAGGAFPPDTQYF
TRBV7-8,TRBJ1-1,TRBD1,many,TGTGCCAGCAGCAAAAACAGGGGGCTGAACACTGAAGCTTTCTTT,CASSKNRGLNTEAFF
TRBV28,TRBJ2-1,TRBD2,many,TGTGCCAGCAGTAGACTAGCGGGGTCAAACGATGAGCAGTTCTTC,CASSRLAGSNDEQFF
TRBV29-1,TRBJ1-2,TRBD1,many,TGCAGCTCATTACCCCTCTGGGACAGGTCCTATGGCTACACCTTC,CSSLPLWDRSYGYTF
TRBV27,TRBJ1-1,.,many,TGTGCCAGCAGTTTATGGGGTGGTGGAGACACTGAAGCTTTCTTT,CASSLWGGGDTEAFF
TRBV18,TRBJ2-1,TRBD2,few,TGTGCCAGCTCAACAACCGGGACTAGCGGTTACAATGAGCAGTTCTTC,CASSTTGTSGYNEQFF
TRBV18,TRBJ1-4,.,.,TGTGCCAGCTCACCTTCAGAAGGTGAAAAACTGTTTTTT,CASSPSEGEKLFF
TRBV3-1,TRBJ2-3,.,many,TGTGCCAGCAGCCAGGAAAGAGGGAACACAGATACGCAGTATTTT,CASSQERGNTDTQYF
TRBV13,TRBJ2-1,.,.,TGTGCCAGCAGCTTAGCGTCAGTTGCTGAGCAGTTCTTC,CASSLASVAEQFF